This T cell receptor (beta chain) emerged from a study of blood T cell repertoires in COVID-19. TCRdb's copy holds only in-frame clones and misses some; the assay was immunoSEQ multiplex PCR. The table includes some 200,000 clones, around 81% detected once. CDR1 is GTSNPN and CDR2 is SVGIG in the germline V gene (reference sequence). The V end was cut by 5 bases, the J end by 0 bases, with 14 bases between. The CDR3 sequence is 15 residues long. The chain has TRBV30 and TRBJ1-3; D not resolved. Sequenced sample: peripheral blood. The receptor was isolated from a human donor with acute or convalescent COVID-19. The donor label of this sample is uncertain. CDR3 nucleotide sequence: TGTGCCTGGCTGGGGTCGGGGAGCTCTGGAAACACCATATATTTT. Translated: CAWLGSGSSGNTIYF.